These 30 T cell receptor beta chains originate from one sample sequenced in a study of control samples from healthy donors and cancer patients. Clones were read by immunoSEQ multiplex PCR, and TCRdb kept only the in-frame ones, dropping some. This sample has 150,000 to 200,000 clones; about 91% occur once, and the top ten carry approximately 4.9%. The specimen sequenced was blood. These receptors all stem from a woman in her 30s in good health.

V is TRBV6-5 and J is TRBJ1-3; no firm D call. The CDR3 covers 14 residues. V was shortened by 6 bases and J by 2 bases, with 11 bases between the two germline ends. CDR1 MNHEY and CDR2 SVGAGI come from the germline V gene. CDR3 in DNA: TGTGCCAGCAGCCCGGGCCGGGCTGGAAACACCATATATTTT. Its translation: CASSPGRAGNTIYF.

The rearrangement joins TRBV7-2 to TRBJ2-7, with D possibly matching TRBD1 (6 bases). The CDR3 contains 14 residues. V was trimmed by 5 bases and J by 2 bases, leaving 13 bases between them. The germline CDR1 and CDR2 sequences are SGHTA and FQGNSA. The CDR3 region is CASSPRWGPYEQYF. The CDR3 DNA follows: TGTGCCAGCAGCCCCCGGTGGGGGCCCTACGAGCAGTACTTC.

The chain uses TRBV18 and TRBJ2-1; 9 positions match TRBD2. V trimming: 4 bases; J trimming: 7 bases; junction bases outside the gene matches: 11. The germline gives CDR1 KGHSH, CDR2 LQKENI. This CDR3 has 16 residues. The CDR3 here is CASSQSPGLASNEQFF. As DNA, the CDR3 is TGTGCCAGCTCACAATCTCCGGGACTAGCATCAAATGAGCAGTTCTTC.

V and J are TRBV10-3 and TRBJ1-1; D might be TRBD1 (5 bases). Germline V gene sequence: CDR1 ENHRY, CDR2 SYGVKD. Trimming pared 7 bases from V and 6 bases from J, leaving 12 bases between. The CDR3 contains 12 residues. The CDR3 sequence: CAITRDGPEAFF. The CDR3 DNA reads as TGTGCCATCACTCGGGACGGGCCTGAAGCTTTCTTT.

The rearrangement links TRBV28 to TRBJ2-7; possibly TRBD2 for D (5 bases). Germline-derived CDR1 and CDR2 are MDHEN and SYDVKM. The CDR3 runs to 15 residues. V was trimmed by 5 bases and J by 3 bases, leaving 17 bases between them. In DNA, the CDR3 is TGTGCCAGCAGTCCATTTGGACTGGCTAACTACGAGCAGTACTTC. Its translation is CASSPFGLANYEQYF.

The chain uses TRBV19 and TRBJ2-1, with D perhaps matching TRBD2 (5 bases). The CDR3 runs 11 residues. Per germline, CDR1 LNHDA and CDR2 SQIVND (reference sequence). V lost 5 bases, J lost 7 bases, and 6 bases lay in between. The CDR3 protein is CASSWENEQFF. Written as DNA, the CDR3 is TGTGCCAGTAGTTGGGAGAATGAGCAGTTCTTC.

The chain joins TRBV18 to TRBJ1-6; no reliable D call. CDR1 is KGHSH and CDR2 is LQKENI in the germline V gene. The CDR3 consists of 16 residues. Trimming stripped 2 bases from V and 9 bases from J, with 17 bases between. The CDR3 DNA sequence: TGTGCCAGCTCACCAACTGTGGCGCAGGTGTCTTCACCCCTCCACTTT. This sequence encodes CASSPTVAQVSSPLHF.

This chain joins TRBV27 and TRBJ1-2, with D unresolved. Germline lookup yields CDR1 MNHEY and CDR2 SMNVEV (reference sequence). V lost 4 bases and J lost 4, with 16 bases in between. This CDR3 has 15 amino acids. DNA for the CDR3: TGTGCCAGCAGTTCCCCATCGACGGCCTCCTATGGCTACACCTTC. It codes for CASSSPSTASYGYTF.

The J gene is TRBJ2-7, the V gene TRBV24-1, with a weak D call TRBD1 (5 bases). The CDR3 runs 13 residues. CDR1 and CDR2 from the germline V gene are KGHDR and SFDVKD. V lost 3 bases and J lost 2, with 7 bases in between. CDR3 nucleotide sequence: TGTGCCACCAGTGATCCCAGGGCCTACGAGCAGTACTTC. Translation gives CATSDPRAYEQYF.

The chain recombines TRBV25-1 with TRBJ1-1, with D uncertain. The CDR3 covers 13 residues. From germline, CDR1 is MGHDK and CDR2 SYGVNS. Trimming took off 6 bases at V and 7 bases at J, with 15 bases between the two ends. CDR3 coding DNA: TGTGCCAGCAGAATAAGGGAGGGCCTTGAAGCTTTCTTT. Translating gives CASRIREGLEAFF. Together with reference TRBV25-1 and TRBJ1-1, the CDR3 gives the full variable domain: EADIYQTPRYLVIGTGKKITLECSQTMGHDKMYWYQQDPGMELHLIHYSYGVNSTEKGDLSSESTVSRIRTEHFPLTLESARPSHTSQYLCASRIREGLEAFFGQGTRLTVV.

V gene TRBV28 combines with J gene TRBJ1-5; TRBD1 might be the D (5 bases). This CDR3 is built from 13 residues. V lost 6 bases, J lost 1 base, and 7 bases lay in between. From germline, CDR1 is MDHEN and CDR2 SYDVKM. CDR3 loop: CASSRDSNQPQHF. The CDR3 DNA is TGTGCCAGCAGCAGGGACAGCAATCAGCCCCAGCATTTT.

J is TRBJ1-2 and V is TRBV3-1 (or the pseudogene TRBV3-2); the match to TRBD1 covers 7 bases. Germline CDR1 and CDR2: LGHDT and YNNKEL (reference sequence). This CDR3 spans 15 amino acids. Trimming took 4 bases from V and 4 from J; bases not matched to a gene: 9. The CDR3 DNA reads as TGTGCCAGCAGCCTTTGGGGGGACAGTACCTATGGCTACACCTTC. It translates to CASSLWGDSTYGYTF.

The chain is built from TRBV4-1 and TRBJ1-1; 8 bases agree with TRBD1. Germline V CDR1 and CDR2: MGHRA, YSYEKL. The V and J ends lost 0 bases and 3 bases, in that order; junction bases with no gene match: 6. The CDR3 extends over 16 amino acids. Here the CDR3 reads CASSQDQGAWYTEAFF. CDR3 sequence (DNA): TGCGCCAGCAGCCAAGATCAGGGGGCATGGTACACTGAAGCTTTCTTT.

In DNA, the CDR3 is TGTGCCAGTAGGATGACAGGGCATAGCACCGGGGAGCTGTTTTTT. As protein: CASRMTGHSTGELFF. The chain combines TRBV19 with TRBJ2-2; 7 bases map to TRBD1. The CDR3 runs to 15 residues. CDR1 and CDR2 from the germline V gene are LNHDA and SQIVND (reference sequence). V shed 6 bases, J shed 4 bases, and the junction held 8 bases outside the gene matches.

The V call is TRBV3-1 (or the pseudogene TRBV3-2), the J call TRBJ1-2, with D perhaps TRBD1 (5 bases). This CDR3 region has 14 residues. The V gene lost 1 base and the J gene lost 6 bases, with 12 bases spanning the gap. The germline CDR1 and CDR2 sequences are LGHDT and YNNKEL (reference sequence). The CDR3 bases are TGTGCCAGCAGCCAAGTTGGCAGGGAGCATGGCTACACCTTC. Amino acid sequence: CASSQVGREHGYTF.

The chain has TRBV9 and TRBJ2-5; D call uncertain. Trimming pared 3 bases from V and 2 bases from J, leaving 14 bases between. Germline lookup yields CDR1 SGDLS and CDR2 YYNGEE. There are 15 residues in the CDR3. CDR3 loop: CASSGGRTTQETQYF. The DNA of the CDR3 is TGTGCCAGCAGCGGAGGACGGACGACTCAAGAGACCCAGTACTTC.

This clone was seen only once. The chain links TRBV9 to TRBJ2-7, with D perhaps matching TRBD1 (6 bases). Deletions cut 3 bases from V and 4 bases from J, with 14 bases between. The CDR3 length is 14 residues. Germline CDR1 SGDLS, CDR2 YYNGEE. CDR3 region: CASSASLDSYEQYF. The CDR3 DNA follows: TGTGCCAGCAGCGCCTCATTGGACAGTTACGAGCAGTACTTC.

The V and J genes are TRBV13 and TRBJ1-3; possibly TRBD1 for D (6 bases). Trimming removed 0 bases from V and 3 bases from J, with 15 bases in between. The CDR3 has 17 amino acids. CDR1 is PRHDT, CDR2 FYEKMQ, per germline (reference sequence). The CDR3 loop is CASSLGLDRAVGNTIYF. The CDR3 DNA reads TGTGCCAGCAGCTTAGGCTTGGACAGAGCTGTTGGAAACACCATATATTTT.

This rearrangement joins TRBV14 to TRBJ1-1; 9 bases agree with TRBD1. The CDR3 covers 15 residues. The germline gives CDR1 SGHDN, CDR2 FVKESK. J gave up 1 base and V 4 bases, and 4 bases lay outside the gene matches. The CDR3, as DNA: TGTGCCAGCAGCCGAATGGACAGGGGGAACACTGAAGCTTTCTTT. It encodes CASSRMDRGNTEAFF.

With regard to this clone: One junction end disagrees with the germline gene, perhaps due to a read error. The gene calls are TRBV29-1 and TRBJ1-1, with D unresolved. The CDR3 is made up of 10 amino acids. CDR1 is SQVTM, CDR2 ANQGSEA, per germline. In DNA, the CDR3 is TGCAGCGCTGAGAACATTGAAGCTTTCTTT. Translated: CSAENIEAFF. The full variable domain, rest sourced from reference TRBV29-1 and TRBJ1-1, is SAVISQKPSRDICQRGTSLTIQCQVDSQVTMMFWYRQQPGQSLTLIATANQGSEATYESGFVIDKFPISRPNLTFSTLTVSNMSPEDSSIYLCSAENIEAFFGQGTRLTVV.

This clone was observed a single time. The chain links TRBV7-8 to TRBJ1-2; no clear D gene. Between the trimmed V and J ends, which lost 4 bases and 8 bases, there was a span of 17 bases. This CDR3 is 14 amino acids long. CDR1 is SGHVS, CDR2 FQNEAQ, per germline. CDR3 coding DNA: TGTGCCAGCAGCTCCTCGGGAGATGGTTTGGGCTACACCTTC. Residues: CASSSSGDGLGYTF.

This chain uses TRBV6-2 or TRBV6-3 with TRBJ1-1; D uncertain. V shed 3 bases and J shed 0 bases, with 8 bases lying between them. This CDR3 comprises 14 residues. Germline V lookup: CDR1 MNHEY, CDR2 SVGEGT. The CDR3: CASSYQRMNTEAFF. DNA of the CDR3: TGTGCCAGCAGTTATCAGCGGATGAACACTGAAGCTTTCTTT.

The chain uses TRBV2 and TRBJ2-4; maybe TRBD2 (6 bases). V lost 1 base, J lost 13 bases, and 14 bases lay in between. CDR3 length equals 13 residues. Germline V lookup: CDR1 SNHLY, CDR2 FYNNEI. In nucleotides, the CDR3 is TGTGCCAGCAGTGAAGGTGCGGGGATCCTGCAGTACTTC. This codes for CASSEGAGILQYF.

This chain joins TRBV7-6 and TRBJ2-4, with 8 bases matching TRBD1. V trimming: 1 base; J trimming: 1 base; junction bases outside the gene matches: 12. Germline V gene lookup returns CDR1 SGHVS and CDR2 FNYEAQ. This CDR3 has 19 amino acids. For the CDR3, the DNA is TGTGCCAGCAGCTTAGGACCTGGACAGGGACCTGGGGCCAAAAACATTCAGTACTTC. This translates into CASSLGPGQGPGAKNIQYF.

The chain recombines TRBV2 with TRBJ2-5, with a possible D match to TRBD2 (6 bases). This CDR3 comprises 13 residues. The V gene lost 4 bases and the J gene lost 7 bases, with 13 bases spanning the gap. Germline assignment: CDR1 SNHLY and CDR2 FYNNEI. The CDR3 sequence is CASSAAVEGTQYF. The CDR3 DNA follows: TGTGCCAGCAGTGCGGCGGTGGAGGGGACCCAGTACTTC.

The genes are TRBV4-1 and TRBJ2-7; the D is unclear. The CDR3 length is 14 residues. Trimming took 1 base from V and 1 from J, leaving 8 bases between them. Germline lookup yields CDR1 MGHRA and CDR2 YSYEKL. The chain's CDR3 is CASSQGLGSYEQYF. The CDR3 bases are TGCGCCAGCAGCCAAGGCCTTGGATCCTACGAGCAGTACTTC.

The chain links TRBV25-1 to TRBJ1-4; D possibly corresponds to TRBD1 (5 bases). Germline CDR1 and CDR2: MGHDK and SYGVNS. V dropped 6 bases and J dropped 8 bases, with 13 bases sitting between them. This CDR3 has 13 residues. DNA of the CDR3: TGTGCCAGCAGCCCTCGGGGACGGGAAAAACTGTTTTTT. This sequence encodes CASSPRGREKLFF.

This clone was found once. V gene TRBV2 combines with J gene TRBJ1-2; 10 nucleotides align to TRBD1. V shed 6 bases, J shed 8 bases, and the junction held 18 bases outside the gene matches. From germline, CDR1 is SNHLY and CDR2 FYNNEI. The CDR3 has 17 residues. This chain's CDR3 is CASRTPGGQGHQGGYTF. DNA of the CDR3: TGTGCCAGCAGAACCCCGGGGGGACAGGGGCATCAAGGCGGCTACACCTTC.

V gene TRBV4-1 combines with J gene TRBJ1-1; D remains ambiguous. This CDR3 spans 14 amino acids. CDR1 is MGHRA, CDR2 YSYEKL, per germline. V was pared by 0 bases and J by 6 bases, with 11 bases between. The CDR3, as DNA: TGCGCCAGCAGCCAAGATTGGTCCGTCGCTGAAGCTTTCTTT. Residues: CASSQDWSVAEAFF.

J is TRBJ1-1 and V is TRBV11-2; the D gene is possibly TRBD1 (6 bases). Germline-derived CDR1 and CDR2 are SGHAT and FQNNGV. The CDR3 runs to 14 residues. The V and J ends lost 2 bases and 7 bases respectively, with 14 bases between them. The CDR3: CASSLLTGAGEAFF. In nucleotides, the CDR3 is TGTGCCAGCAGCTTATTGACGGGGGCAGGTGAAGCTTTCTTT.